These 15 T cell receptor beta chains were all obtained from the same sample, sequenced in a study of shared clonotypes between healthy human individuals. Clones were read by immunoSEQ multiplex PCR, and TCRdb kept only the in-frame ones, dropping some. Seen here are 2 million to 2.5 million clones, 80% to 95% observed once, and the top ten hold 0.3% to 0.4%. The sequenced sample was naive CD4+ T cells from PBMCs. This sample's subset: CD45RA+ positively selected. These receptors were taken from a man between 18 and 35 years old in good health. Some clones in this sample may be carry-over from other donors' samples.

This rearrangement joins TRBV2 to TRBJ2-2; 10 bases align to TRBD2. The CDR3 is made up of 17 amino acids. J was trimmed by 4 bases and V by 4 bases; bases with no gene match: 9. Germline CDR1 reads SNHLY; CDR2 reads FYNNEI. In nucleotides, the CDR3 is TGTGCCAGCAGTGCCTGGCCAGCGGGAGGGATCACCGGGGAGCTGTTTTTT. This codes for CASSAWPAGGITGELFF. The variable domain in full, completed from reference TRBV2 and TRBJ2-2, reads EPEVTQTPSHQVTQMGQEVILRCVPISNHLYFYWYRQILGQKVEFLVSFYNNEISEKSEIFDDQFSVERPDGSNFTLKIRSTKLEDSAMYFCASSAWPAGGITGELFFGEGSRLTVL.

The CDR3 DNA reads as TGTGCCAGCAGCTATTCTACGACAACTAATGAAAAACTGTTTTTT. Translation: CASSYSTTTNEKLFF. The V gene is TRBV7-9, the J gene TRBJ1-4; unclear D gene. This CDR3 has 15 residues. The germline CDR1 and CDR2 sequences are SEHNR and FQNEAQ (reference sequence). Trimming left V 4 bases short and J 0 bases short, with 9 bases between.

J is TRBJ2-7 and V is TRBV19; perhaps TRBD1 as D (6 bases). Trimming cost V 3 bases and J 2 bases, with 11 bases left between them. The CDR3 has 14 amino acids. Germline lookup yields CDR1 LNHDA and CDR2 SQIVND (reference sequence). The CDR3 protein is CASSIRTVTYEQYF. The CDR3, as DNA: TGTGCCAGTAGTATTAGGACAGTCACCTACGAGCAGTACTTC.

The chain has TRBV7-2 and TRBJ2-3; D not resolved. V lost 5 bases and J 1 base, leaving 13 bases between the germline ends. Germline V gene data show CDR1 as SGHTA and CDR2 as FQGNSA. The CDR3 sequence is 15 residues long. The DNA for the CDR3 is TGTGCCAGCAGCATCCTTGGGCAAGGCACAGATACGCAGTATTTT. Its protein is CASSILGQGTDTQYF.

The rearrangement uses TRBV5-1 and TRBJ2-7; no definite D call. This CDR3 has 16 amino acids. Germline values: CDR1 SGHRS, CDR2 YFSETQ. The V and J ends lost 2 bases and 1 base respectively, with 16 bases between them. The CDR3, as DNA: TGCGCCAGCAGCTTATATGGTCCCGCTCTATCCTACGAGCAGTACTTC. Protein sequence: CASSLYGPALSYEQYF.

CDR3 sequence: CASSSALAAYYEQYF. CDR3 in DNA: TGTGCCAGCAGCTCTGCCCTAGCAGCCTACTACGAGCAGTACTTC. V gene TRBV11-2 combines with J gene TRBJ2-7; a weak D match, TRBD2 (5 bases). Trimming shortened V by 4 bases and J by 3 bases, and 16 bases separated the two germline ends. This CDR3 has 15 amino acids. Per the germline V gene, CDR1 is SGHAT and CDR2 is FQNNGV.

This chain connects TRBV25-1 to TRBJ1-2, with D perhaps matching TRBD1 (6 bases). This CDR3 contains 15 residues. Germline loops: CDR1 MGHDK, CDR2 SYGVNS. The V end was cut by 5 bases, the J end by 7 bases, with 20 bases between. CDR3 amino acids: CASSPPGAGVTGYTF. The CDR3 DNA reads TGTGCCAGCAGTCCTCCGGGGGCAGGGGTCACTGGCTACACCTTC.

Turning to this clone: This specimen includes other DNA sequences encoding the same CDR3. V usage is TRBV5-1 and J usage is TRBJ2-1; 8 bases map to TRBD2. CDR3 length: 15 amino acids. The junction had 5 bases not matched to a gene; V was cut back by 2 bases and J by 4 bases. Germline CDR1 is SGHRS and CDR2 is YFSETQ. The CDR3 protein is CASSLTSGTYNEQFF. Here the CDR3 DNA reads TGCGCCAGCAGCTTAACTAGCGGCACGTACAATGAGCAGTTCTTC. Looking up the rest from reference TRBV5-1 and TRBJ2-1 gives the full variable domain: KAGVTQTPRYLIKTRGQQVTLSCSPISGHRSVSWYQQTPGQGLQFLFEYFSETQRNKGNFPGRFSGRQFSNSRSEMNVSTLELGDSALYLCASSLTSGTYNEQFFGPGTRLTVL.

This chain joins TRBV7-9 and TRBJ2-5; D gene uncertain. There are 11 residues in the CDR3. Trimming shortened V by 8 bases and J by 4 bases, and 8 bases separated the two germline ends. Germline CDR1 is SEHNR and CDR2 is FQNEAQ (reference sequence). The CDR3 here is CASVSGETQYF. In nucleotides, the CDR3 is TGTGCCAGCGTTTCGGGAGAGACCCAGTACTTC.

The rearrangement links TRBV5-4 to TRBJ2-2; TRBD1 or TRBD2 may be the D gene (5 bases each). With 4 bases removed from V and 3 bases from J, the gap between germline ends came to 22 bases. Per germline, CDR1 SGHNT and CDR2 YYREEE (reference sequence). This CDR3 spans 18 amino acids. DNA of the CDR3: TGTGCCAGCAGCCTCCTTAGTTGGGGGACGGGGTACACCGGGGAGCTGTTTTTT. Translation: CASSLLSWGTGYTGELFF.

The V call is TRBV28, the J call TRBJ2-1; 11 bases agree with TRBD2. The trim removed 10 bases at V and 3 bases at J, leaving 5 bases unmatched. The CDR3 length is 14 residues. CDR1 is MDHEN, CDR2 SYDVKM, per germline. Written as DNA, the CDR3 is TGTGCCACCGACGGACTAGCGGGCTACAATGAGCAGTTCTTC. Translated: CATDGLAGYNEQFF.

The chain is built from TRBV20-1 and TRBJ2-5, with D tentatively TRBD2 (5 bases). The CDR3 has 11 amino acids. Germline CDR1 DFQATT, CDR2 SNEGSKA (reference sequence). The CDR3 is CNPGYKETQYF. In nucleotides, the CDR3 is TGCAACCCGGGATATAAGGAGACCCAGTACTTC.

This chain joins TRBV5-4 and TRBJ2-7; possibly TRBD2 for D (6 bases). Germline CDR1 and CDR2: SGHNT and YYREEE (reference sequence). The ends were cut back, 0 bases at V and 3 bases at J, with 13 bases in the middle. The CDR3 sequence is 15 residues long. In DNA, the CDR3 is TGTGCCAGCAGCTTGGGGGCGGGGCTCGACTACGAGCAGTACTTC. Translated, it gives CASSLGAGLDYEQYF.

The chain joins TRBV28 to TRBJ2-3; 10 bases fit TRBD1. The CDR3 has 18 residues. Germline CDR1 reads MDHEN; CDR2 reads SYDVKM. After removal of 5 bases from V and 0 bases from J, the junction contained 11 bases not matched to a gene. CDR3 protein: CASSETGGARGSTDTQYF. The CDR3 DNA reads as TGTGCCAGCAGTGAGACAGGGGGCGCGAGAGGTAGCACAGATACGCAGTATTTT.

This chain connects TRBV6-6 to TRBJ1-4; 9 bases match TRBD1. The CDR3 consists of 16 residues. Trimming at V came to 6 bases and at J to 0 bases, leaving 5 bases not matched to a gene. Per the germline V gene, CDR1 is MNHNY and CDR2 is SVGAGI (reference sequence). The CDR3 coding sequence is TGTGCCAGCAGGCCGGGACAGGGTGCAACTAATGAAAAACTGTTTTTT. Translating gives CASRPGQGATNEKLFF.